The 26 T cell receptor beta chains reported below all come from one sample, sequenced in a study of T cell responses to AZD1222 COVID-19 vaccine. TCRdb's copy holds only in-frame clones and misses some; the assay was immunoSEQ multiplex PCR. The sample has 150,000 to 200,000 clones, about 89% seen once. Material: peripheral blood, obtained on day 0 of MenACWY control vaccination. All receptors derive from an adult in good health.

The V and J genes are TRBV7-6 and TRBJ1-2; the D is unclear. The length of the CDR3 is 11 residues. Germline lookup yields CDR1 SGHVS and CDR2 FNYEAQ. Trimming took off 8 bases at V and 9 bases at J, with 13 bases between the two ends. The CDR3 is CASSPSGSYTF. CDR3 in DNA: TGTGCCAGCTCACCCTCGGGTAGCTACACCTTC.

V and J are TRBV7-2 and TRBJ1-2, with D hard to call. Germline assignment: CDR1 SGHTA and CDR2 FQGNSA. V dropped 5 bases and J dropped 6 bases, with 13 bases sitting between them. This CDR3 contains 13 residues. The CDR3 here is CASSTYRFDGYTF. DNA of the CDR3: TGTGCCAGCAGCACCTACAGATTCGATGGCTACACCTTC.

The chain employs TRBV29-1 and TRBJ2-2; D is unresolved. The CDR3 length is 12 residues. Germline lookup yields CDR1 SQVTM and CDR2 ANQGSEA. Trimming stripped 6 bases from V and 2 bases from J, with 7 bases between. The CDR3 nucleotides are TGCAGCGTGAAGGGAAACACCGGGGAGCTGTTTTTT. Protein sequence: CSVKGNTGELFF.

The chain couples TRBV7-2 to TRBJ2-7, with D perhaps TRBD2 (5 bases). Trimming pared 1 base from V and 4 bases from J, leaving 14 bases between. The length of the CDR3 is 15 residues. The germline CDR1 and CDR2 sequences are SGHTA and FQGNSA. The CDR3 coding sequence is TGTGCCAGCAGCTTAGGGGCGGGCGTGGGATACGAGCAGTACTTC. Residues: CASSLGAGVGYEQYF.

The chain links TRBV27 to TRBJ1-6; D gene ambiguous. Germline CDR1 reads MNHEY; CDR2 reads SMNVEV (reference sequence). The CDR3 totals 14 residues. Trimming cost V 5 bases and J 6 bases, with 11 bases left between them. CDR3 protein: CASSVKPPNSPLHF. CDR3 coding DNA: TGTGCCAGCAGTGTTAAGCCCCCTAATTCACCCCTCCACTTT.

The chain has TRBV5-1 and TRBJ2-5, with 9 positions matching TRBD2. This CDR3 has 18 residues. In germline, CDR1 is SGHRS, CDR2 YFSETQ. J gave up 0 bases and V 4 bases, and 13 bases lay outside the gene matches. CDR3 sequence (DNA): TGCGCCAGCAGCCTCAGGACTAGCGCCACGGTGTACCAAGAGACCCAGTACTTC. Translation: CASSLRTSATVYQETQYF.

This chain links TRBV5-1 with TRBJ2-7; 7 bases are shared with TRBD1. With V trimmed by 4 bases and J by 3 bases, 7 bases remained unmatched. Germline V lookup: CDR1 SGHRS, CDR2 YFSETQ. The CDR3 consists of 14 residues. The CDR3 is CASSARQGNYEQYF. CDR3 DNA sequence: TGCGCCAGCAGCGCCAGACAGGGAAACTACGAGCAGTACTTC.

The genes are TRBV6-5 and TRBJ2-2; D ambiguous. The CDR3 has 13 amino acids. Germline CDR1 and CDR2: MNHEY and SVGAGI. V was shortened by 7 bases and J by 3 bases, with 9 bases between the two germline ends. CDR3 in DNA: TGTGCCAGCAATACCGGCGACACCGGGGAGCTGTTTTTT. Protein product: CASNTGDTGELFF.

CDR3: CASSYSQGASYNEQFF. For the CDR3, the DNA is TGTGCCAGCAGTTACAGTCAGGGTGCCTCCTACAATGAGCAGTTCTTC. The chain couples TRBV6-5 to TRBJ2-1; D might be TRBD1 (5 bases). CDR1 and CDR2 (germline): MNHEY, SVGAGI. Deletions cut 2 bases from V and 0 bases from J, with 11 bases between. The CDR3 length is 16 residues.

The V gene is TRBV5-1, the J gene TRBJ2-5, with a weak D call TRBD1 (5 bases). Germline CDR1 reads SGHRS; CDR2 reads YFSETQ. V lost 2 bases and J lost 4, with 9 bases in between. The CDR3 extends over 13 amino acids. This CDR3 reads CASSLQAGETQYF. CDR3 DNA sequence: TGCGCCAGCAGCTTACAGGCCGGAGAGACCCAGTACTTC.

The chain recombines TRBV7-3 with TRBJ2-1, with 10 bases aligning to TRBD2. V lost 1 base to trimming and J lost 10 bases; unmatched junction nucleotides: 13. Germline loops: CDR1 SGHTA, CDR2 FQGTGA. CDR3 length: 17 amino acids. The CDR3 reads CASSLIPASGSPGEQFF. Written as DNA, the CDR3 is TGTGCCAGCAGCTTAATCCCGGCTAGCGGGAGCCCGGGGGAGCAGTTCTTC.

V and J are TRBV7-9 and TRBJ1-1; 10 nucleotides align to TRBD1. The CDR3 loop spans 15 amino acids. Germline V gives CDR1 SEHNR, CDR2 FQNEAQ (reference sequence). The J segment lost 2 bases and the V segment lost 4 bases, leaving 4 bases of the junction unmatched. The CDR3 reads CASSYGTGANTEAFF. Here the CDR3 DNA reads TGTGCCAGCAGCTACGGGACAGGGGCAAACACTGAAGCTTTCTTT.

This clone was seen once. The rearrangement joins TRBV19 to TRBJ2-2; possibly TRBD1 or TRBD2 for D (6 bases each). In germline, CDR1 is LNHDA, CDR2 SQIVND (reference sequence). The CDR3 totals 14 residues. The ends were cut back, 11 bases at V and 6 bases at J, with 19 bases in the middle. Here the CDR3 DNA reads TGTGCCTCTAACGGGGGCCGAACGGCCGGGGAGCTGTTTTTT. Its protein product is CASNGGRTAGELFF.

The CDR3: CASSPDRGNQPQHF. The CDR3 DNA follows: TGTGCCAGCAGTCCCGACAGGGGCAATCAGCCCCAGCATTTT. The chain couples TRBV11-3 to TRBJ1-5; 7 nucleotides match TRBD1. The CDR3 extends over 14 amino acids. The V gene end was trimmed by 6 bases and the J gene end by 2 bases; junction bases not matched to a gene: 4. Germline assignment: CDR1 SGHNT and CDR2 YENEEA.

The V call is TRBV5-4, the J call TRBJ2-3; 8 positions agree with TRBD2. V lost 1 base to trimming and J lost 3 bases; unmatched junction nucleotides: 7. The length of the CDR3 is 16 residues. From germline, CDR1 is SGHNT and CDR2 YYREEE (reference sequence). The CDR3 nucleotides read TGTGCCAGCAGCTTGTTTAGCGGGGCTGGGACAGATACGCAGTATTTT. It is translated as CASSLFSGAGTDTQYF.

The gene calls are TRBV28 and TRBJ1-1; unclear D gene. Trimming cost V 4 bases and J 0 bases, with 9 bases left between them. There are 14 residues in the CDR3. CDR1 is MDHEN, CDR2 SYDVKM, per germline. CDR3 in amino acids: CASSSRGLNTEAFF. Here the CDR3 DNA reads TGTGCCAGCAGTTCTCGAGGTTTGAACACTGAAGCTTTCTTT. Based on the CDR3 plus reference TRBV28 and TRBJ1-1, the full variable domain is DVKVTQSSRYLVKRTGEKVFLECVQDMDHENMFWYRQDPGLGLRLIYFSYDVKMKEKGDIPEGYSVSREKKERFSLILESASTNQTSMYLCASSSRGLNTEAFFGQGTRLTVV.

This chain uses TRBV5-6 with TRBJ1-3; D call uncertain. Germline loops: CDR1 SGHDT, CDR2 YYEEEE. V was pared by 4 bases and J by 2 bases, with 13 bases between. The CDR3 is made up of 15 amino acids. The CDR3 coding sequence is TGTGCCAGCAGCCCCCGAAGGTTTCCTGGAAACACCATATATTTT. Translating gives CASSPRRFPGNTIYF.

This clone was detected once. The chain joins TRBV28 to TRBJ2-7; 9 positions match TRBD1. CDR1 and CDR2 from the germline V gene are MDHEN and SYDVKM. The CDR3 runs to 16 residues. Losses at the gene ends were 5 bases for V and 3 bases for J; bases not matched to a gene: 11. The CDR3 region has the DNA TGTGCCAGCAGTCCCTACCGGGACAGGGCAGTCTACGAGCAGTACTTC. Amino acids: CASSPYRDRAVYEQYF.

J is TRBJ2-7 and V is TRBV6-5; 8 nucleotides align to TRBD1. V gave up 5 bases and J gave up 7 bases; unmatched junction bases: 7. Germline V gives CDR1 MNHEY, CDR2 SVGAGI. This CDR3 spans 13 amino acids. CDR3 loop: CASSLQGAWEQYF. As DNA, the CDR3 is TGTGCCAGCAGTCTCCAGGGGGCGTGGGAGCAGTACTTC.

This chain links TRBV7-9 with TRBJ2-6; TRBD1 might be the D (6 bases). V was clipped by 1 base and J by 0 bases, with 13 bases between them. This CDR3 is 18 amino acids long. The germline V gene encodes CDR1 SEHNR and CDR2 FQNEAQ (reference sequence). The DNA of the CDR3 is TGTGCCAGCAGCTTAGGTGTTGGGACAACCTCTGGGGCCAACGTCCTGACTTTC. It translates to CASSLGVGTTSGANVLTF.

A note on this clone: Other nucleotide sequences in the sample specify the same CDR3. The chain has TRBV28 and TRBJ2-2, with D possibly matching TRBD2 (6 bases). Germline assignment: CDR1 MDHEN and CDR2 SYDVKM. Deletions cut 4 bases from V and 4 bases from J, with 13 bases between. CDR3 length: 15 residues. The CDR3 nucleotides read TGTGCCAGCAGTTCCGGCGGGGCTGGCACCGGGGAGCTGTTTTTT. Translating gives CASSSGGAGTGELFF.

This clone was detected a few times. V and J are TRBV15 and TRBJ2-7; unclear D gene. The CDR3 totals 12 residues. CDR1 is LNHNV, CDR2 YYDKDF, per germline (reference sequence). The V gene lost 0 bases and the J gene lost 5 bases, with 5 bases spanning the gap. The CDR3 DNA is TGTGCCACCAGCAGAGATAGGCACGAGCAGTACTTC. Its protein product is CATSRDRHEQYF.

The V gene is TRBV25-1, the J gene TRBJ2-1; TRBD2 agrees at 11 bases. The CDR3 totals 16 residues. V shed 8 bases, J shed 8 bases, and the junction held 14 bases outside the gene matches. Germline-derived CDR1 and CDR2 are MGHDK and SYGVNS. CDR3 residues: CASSRASGRLVDEQFF. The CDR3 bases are TGTGCCAGCTCCCGGGCTAGCGGGAGGTTAGTCGATGAGCAGTTCTTC. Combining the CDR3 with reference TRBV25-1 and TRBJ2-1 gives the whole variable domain EADIYQTPRYLVIGTGKKITLECSQTMGHDKMYWYQQDPGMELHLIHYSYGVNSTEKGDLSSESTVSRIRTEHFPLTLESARPSHTSQYLCASSRASGRLVDEQFFGPGTRLTVL.

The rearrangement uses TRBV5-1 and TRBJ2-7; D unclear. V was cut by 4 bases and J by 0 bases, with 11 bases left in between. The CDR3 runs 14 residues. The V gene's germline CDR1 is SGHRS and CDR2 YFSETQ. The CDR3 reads CASSPSGASYEQYF. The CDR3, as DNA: TGCGCCAGCAGCCCCTCGGGTGCCTCCTACGAGCAGTACTTC.

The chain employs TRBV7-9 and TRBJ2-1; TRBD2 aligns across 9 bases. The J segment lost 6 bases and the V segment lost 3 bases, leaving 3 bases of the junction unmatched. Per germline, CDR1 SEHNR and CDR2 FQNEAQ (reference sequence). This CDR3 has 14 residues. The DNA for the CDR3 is TGTGCCAGCAGCTTTGAGACTAGCGGCAATGAGCAGTTCTTC. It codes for CASSFETSGNEQFF. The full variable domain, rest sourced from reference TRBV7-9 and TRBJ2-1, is DTGVSQNPRHKITKRGQNVTFRCDPISEHNRLYWYRQTLGQGPEFLTYFQNEAQLEKSRLLSDRFSAERPKGSFSTLEIQRTEQGDSAMYLCASSFETSGNEQFFGPGTRLTVL.

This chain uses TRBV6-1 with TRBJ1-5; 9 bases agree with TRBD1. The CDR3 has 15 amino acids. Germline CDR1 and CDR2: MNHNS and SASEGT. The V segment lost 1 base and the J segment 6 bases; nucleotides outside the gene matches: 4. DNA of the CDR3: TGTGCCAGCAGTGAAGAGGGGACAGGGCCTCAGCCCCAGCATTTT. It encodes CASSEEGTGPQPQHF.